The T cell receptor beta chain described here comes from a study of OX40 agonist ivuxolimab in advanced cancers. The CDR3 consists of 16 residues. Germline V gene lookup returns CDR1 SGHTA and CDR2 FQGNSA. Trimming stripped 1 base from V and 6 bases from J, with 19 bases between. The protocol was immunoSEQ multiplex PCR, while the TCRdb copy is restricted to in-frame clones and leaves out a portion. This table holds more than 65,000 clones, about nine tenths found once. Source: CD4+ or CD8+ T cells sorted from blood, taken in a trial of the OX40 agonist ivuxolimab. This clonotype originated in an adult with an advanced solid tumor such as melanoma, head and neck, liver or kidney cancer. The V call is TRBV7-2, the J call TRBJ2-7, with TRBD2 as a possible D gene (7 bases). CDR3 nucleotide sequence: TGTGCCAGCAGCTTAGTGGGGGGGCGGGAAACCCCCGAGCAGTACTTC. This encodes CASSLVGGRETPEQYF. Variable domain in full (rest from reference TRBV7-2 and TRBJ2-7): GAGVSQSPSNKVTEKGKDVELRCDPISGHTALYWYRQSLGQGLEFLIYFQGNSAPDKSGLPSDRFSAERTGGSVSTLTIQRTQQEDSAVYLCASSLVGGRETPEQYFGPGTRLTVT.